The 11 T cell receptor beta chains below all came from one sample that was sequenced in a study of CD8+ T cells in alopecia areata. After isolation, RNA underwent reverse transcription to generate cDNA as the sequencing template. TCRdb's table, derived via immunoSEQ multiplex PCR, lists solely in-frame clones and lacks some. The sample gives around 200,000 clones, about 63% of which show up once; around 1.8% is in the top ten. The sample consisted of CD4+ T cells sorted from blood, taken at week 0. The source of these receptors is a human donor with alopecia areata.

The V gene is TRBV2, the J gene TRBJ2-2, with D possibly TRBD2 on 5 matching bases. This CDR3 has 14 amino acids. Germline V gene data show CDR1 as SNHLY and CDR2 as FYNNEI. V lost 4 bases to trimming and J lost 7 bases, with 13 bases between them. The CDR3 bases are TGTGCCAGCAGTGTCACCCGGGGTGACGGGGAGCTGTTTTTT. Its translation: CASSVTRGDGELFF.

In DNA form, the CDR3 reads TGTGCCAGCAATGTCGGGGGGAGCTCCTACAATGAGCAGTTCTTC. Its translation is CASNVGGSSYNEQFF. The J gene is TRBJ2-1, the V gene TRBV2; 7 bases align to TRBD2. The CDR3 is 15 amino acids. CDR1 is SNHLY and CDR2 is FYNNEI in the germline V gene. The ends lost 7 bases at V and 0 bases at J; junction bases unmatched: 6.

This chain uses TRBV20-1 with TRBJ2-3, with a tentative D call TRBD2 (5 bases). Germline V gene sequence: CDR1 DFQATT, CDR2 SNEGSKA (reference sequence). V dropped 8 bases and J dropped 2 bases, with 8 bases sitting between them. This CDR3 spans 11 amino acids. DNA of the CDR3: TGCAGTCGGGGAACCACAGATACGCAGTATTTT. Translation gives CSRGTTDTQYF.

A single count supports this clone. This chain links TRBV15 with TRBJ2-7; D not resolved. The CDR3 has 16 amino acids. The ends were cut back, 0 bases at V and 3 bases at J, with 15 bases in the middle. Germline CDR1 reads LNHNV; CDR2 reads YYDKDF (reference sequence). CDR3 nucleotides: TGTGCCACCAGCAGAGATACGAAGGCCCTCTACTACGAGCAGTACTTC. Translation: CATSRDTKALYYEQYF.

The V and J genes are TRBV6-5 and TRBJ1-6, with 7 bases fitting TRBD1. Germline assignment: CDR1 MNHEY and CDR2 SVGAGI. The CDR3 sequence is 12 residues long. The V and J ends lost 7 bases and 10 bases, in that order; junction bases with no gene match: 4. The CDR3 nucleotides are TGTGCCAGCACCAAACAGGGGTCACCCCTCCACTTT. Encoded protein: CASTKQGSPLHF.

The gene calls are TRBV5-1 and TRBJ2-7; 7 bases are shared with TRBD2. Germline-derived CDR1 and CDR2 are SGHRS and YFSETQ. J was trimmed by 2 bases and V by 3 bases; bases with no gene match: 2. This CDR3 has 13 residues. CDR3 in amino acids: CASSSGTTYEQYF. In nucleotides, the CDR3 is TGCGCCAGCAGCTCTGGGACTACCTACGAGCAGTACTTC.

The gene calls are TRBV29-1 and TRBJ2-1; the D gene is possibly TRBD2 (5 bases). V dropped 5 bases and J dropped 9 bases, with 17 bases sitting between them. CDR3 length: 13 residues. From germline, CDR1 is SQVTM and CDR2 ANQGSEA. CDR3 DNA: TGCAGCGTTTCTATCGGGTCGGGGAGTGAGCAGTTCTTC. This encodes CSVSIGSGSEQFF.

The rearrangement joins TRBV9 to TRBJ1-1, with TRBD1 as a possible D gene (5 bases). This CDR3 contains 14 residues. V lost 3 bases and J lost 2, with 11 bases in between. The V gene's germline CDR1 is SGDLS and CDR2 YYNGEE. The CDR3 spells CASSDGGLNTEAFF. The CDR3, as DNA: TGTGCCAGCAGCGATGGGGGACTCAACACTGAAGCTTTCTTT.

The V call is TRBV30, the J call TRBJ1-4; the D is unclear. V gave up 2 bases and J gave up 8 bases, with 9 bases separating them. Germline values: CDR1 GTSNPN, CDR2 SVGIG (reference sequence). The CDR3 has 12 residues. CDR3 region: CAWSMAGEKLFF. The CDR3 DNA follows: TGTGCCTGGAGTATGGCGGGAGAAAAACTGTTTTTT.

In DNA form, the CDR3 reads TGTGCCACCAGCAGAGATTATCCAGACCACTCCTACGAGCAGTACTTC. As protein: CATSRDYPDHSYEQYF. The chain has TRBV15 and TRBJ2-7; D gene ambiguous. V lost 0 bases and J lost 0, with 12 bases in between. The CDR3 loop spans 16 amino acids. Germline values: CDR1 LNHNV, CDR2 YYDKDF (reference sequence).

The CDR3 here is CASSLNYGYTF. The CDR3 DNA is TGTGCCAGCAGCTTAAACTATGGCTACACCTTC. V is TRBV11-2 and J is TRBJ1-2, with D hard to call. The V gene's germline CDR1 is SGHAT and CDR2 FQNNGV. This CDR3 spans 11 amino acids. Trimming removed 2 bases from V and 2 bases from J, with 0 bases in between.